One and the same sample provided the 20 T cell receptor beta chains below, sequenced in a study of cytomegalovirus exposure and HLA in healthy donors. PCR involved 60 Vbeta and 13 Jbeta primers. Method: immunoSEQ multiplex PCR; TCRdb's copy keeps in-frame clones and lacks some. The table includes 150,000 to 200,000 clones, over 60% detected once. Specimen: PBMCs. Every receptor here comes from a man aged 35 to 55 in good health and CMV-seropositive.

This clone was seen just once. The rearrangement uses TRBV28 and TRBJ2-6; perhaps TRBD1 as D (7 bases). The CDR3 covers 17 residues. V was trimmed by 6 bases and J by 0 bases, leaving 15 bases between them. Germline CDR1 is MDHEN and CDR2 is SYDVKM. As DNA, the CDR3 is TGTGCCAGCAGGGCGGGACAGCCTATCTCTGGGGCCAACGTCCTGACTTTC. The encoded protein is CASRAGQPISGANVLTF. Using reference TRBV28 and TRBJ2-6 for the parts outside the CDR3, the full variable domain is DVKVTQSSRYLVKRTGEKVFLECVQDMDHENMFWYRQDPGLGLRLIYFSYDVKMKEKGDIPEGYSVSREKKERFSLILESASTNQTSMYLCASRAGQPISGANVLTFGAGSRLTVL.

The V call is TRBV5-8, the J call TRBJ2-2, with 10 bases identical to TRBD1. Looked up from germline, CDR1 is SGHTS and CDR2 is YDEGEE. Trimming cost V 4 bases and J 4 bases; bases outside gene matches: 4. The CDR3 spans 15 residues. In DNA, the CDR3 is TGTGCCAGCAGCGGCGACAGGGGGCCCACCGGGGAGCTGTTTTTT. Translated: CASSGDRGPTGELFF.

The CDR3 DNA reads TGCGCCAGCAGCGTACTCAGGGAAACGAACACCGGGGAGCTGTTTTTT. Its protein is CASSVLRETNTGELFF. This sequence joins TRBV5-1 and TRBJ2-2; a weak D match, TRBD1 (5 bases). CDR3 length: 16 residues. The V gene lost 4 bases and the J gene lost 0 bases, with 13 bases spanning the gap. Looked up from germline, CDR1 is SGHRS and CDR2 is YFSETQ.

The chain couples TRBV29-1 to TRBJ1-3, with 7 nucleotides matching TRBD1. Losses at the gene ends were 3 bases for V and 3 bases for J; bases not matched to a gene: 5. This CDR3 is built from 14 residues. Germline V gene sequence: CDR1 SQVTM, CDR2 ANQGSEA. The CDR3 DNA reads TGCAGCGTTGACTCGACAGGGTTTGGAAACACCATATATTTT. Protein product: CSVDSTGFGNTIYF.

CDR3 DNA: TGTGCCAGCAGTGTGGGTTGGGGGGCCTACGAGCAGTACTTC. This codes for CASSVGWGAYEQYF. V and J are TRBV2 and TRBJ2-7, with D possibly TRBD2 on 6 matching bases. The length of the CDR3 is 14 residues. V dropped 4 bases and J dropped 2 bases, with 12 bases sitting between them. Germline CDR1 reads SNHLY; CDR2 reads FYNNEI.

The rearrangement joins TRBV5-4 to TRBJ2-2, with TRBD1 as a possible D gene (6 bases). Germline V lookup: CDR1 SGHNT, CDR2 YYREEE (reference sequence). V lost 0 bases, J lost 4 bases, and 10 bases lay in between. CDR3 length: 15 residues. CDR3: CASSLGTDSTGELFF. CDR3 sequence (DNA): TGTGCCAGCAGCTTGGGGACAGACTCCACCGGGGAGCTGTTTTTT.

The chain uses TRBV19 and TRBJ2-4, with TRBD1 identical over 10 bases. Per the germline V gene, CDR1 is LNHDA and CDR2 is SQIVND (reference sequence). CDR3 length equals 18 residues. The J segment lost 12 bases and the V segment lost 5 bases, leaving 22 bases of the junction unmatched. The CDR3 region has the DNA TGTGCCAGTAGTTCACGGACAGGGGGAAGCTCGTCGCGCGACAGTCAGTACTTC. It is translated as CASSSRTGGSSSRDSQYF.

This clone appeared a single time. This sequence joins TRBV6-5 and TRBJ2-1, with D possibly being TRBD1 (6 bases). The germline V gene encodes CDR1 MNHEY and CDR2 SVGAGI. This CDR3 region has 14 residues. Deletions cut 6 bases from V and 13 bases from J, with 22 bases between. Here the CDR3 reads CASSTHLGGVRQFF. CDR3 in DNA: TGTGCCAGCAGCACCCATCTAGGGGGAGTAAGACAGTTCTTC.

The rearrangement uses TRBV9 and TRBJ1-1; D unclear. The CDR3 consists of 13 residues. CDR1 and CDR2 (germline): SGDLS, YYNGEE. V lost 3 bases, J lost 1 base, and 7 bases lay in between. CDR3 sequence reads: CASSATPNTEAFF. In nucleotides, the CDR3 is TGTGCCAGCAGCGCGACACCGAACACTGAAGCTTTCTTT.

CDR3 sequence: CASSSGGPGETEAFF. CDR3 in DNA: TGTGCCAGCAGCTCCGGAGGACCGGGCGAGACTGAAGCTTTCTTT. The rearrangement uses TRBV11-3 and TRBJ1-1; no firm D call. The germline V and J ends were trimmed by 4 bases and 5 bases, with 17 bases remaining between them. The CDR3 has 15 amino acids. CDR1 is SGHNT and CDR2 is YENEEA in the germline V gene.

The chain joins TRBV6-9 to TRBJ2-2, with TRBD2 matching over 10 bases. V trimming: 3 bases; J trimming: 1 base; junction bases outside the gene matches: 5. The CDR3 covers 17 residues. Per the germline V gene, CDR1 is MNHGY and CDR2 is SVAAGI. The CDR3 DNA reads as TGTGCCAGCAGTTACCCAACTAGCGGGAAGAACACCGGGGAGCTGTTTTTT. Translated, it gives CASSYPTSGKNTGELFF.

This sequence joins TRBV27 and TRBJ2-1, with 11 bases aligning to TRBD2. This CDR3 region has 15 residues. V trimming: 6 bases; J trimming: 7 bases; junction bases outside the gene matches: 8. CDR1 and CDR2 from the germline V gene are MNHEY and SMNVEV (reference sequence). CDR3 sequence (DNA): TGTGCCAGCAGGCTCGGGACTAGCGGTTGGAATGAGCAGTTCTTC. Translated, it gives CASRLGTSGWNEQFF.

This chain connects TRBV5-1 to TRBJ1-1; D gene unclear. Germline loops: CDR1 SGHRS, CDR2 YFSETQ. The CDR3 extends over 13 amino acids. The V and J ends lost 2 bases and 0 bases respectively, with 5 bases between them. CDR3 loop: CASSFTLNTEAFF. CDR3 DNA: TGCGCCAGCAGCTTTACACTGAACACTGAAGCTTTCTTT.

The V and J genes are TRBV10-2 and TRBJ2-7; D might be TRBD2 (5 bases). Germline CDR1 and CDR2: WSHSY and SAAADI. The CDR3 has 13 amino acids. V lost 5 bases, J lost 4 bases, and 12 bases lay in between. CDR3 sequence: CASSTRADYEQYF. Here the CDR3 DNA reads TGCGCCAGCAGTACTAGGGCCGATTACGAGCAGTACTTC.

The rearrangement links TRBV4-1 to TRBJ2-7; no clear D gene. The germline V and J ends were trimmed by 0 bases and 1 base, with 10 bases remaining between them. The germline V gene encodes CDR1 MGHRA and CDR2 YSYEKL. The length of the CDR3 is 15 residues. CDR3 region: CASSQESFRSYEQYF. DNA of the CDR3: TGCGCCAGCAGCCAAGAGAGTTTCCGATCCTACGAGCAGTACTTC.

The CDR3 spells CASSIPTGGGHSSNEKLFF. The DNA of the CDR3 is TGTGCCAGCAGCATACCGACAGGGGGCGGTCACTCCAGTAATGAAAAACTGTTTTTT. This chain joins TRBV7-9 and TRBJ1-4; 10 bases match TRBD1. V shed 5 bases and J 4 bases; nucleotides not matched to a gene: 16. Germline V lookup: CDR1 SEHNR, CDR2 FQNEAQ (reference sequence). The CDR3 extends over 19 amino acids.

This sequence joins TRBV6-1 and TRBJ2-7; D may be TRBD2 (6 bases). Germline V gene sequence: CDR1 MNHNS, CDR2 SASEGT. V lost 3 bases, J lost 2 bases, and 14 bases lay in between. The CDR3 is 15 residues long. CDR3 nucleotides: TGTGCCAGCAGTGAGCGGGACGGAGTGCCCTACGAGCAGTACTTC. Residues: CASSERDGVPYEQYF.

The chain couples TRBV7-3 to TRBJ2-5, with a possible D match to TRBD2 (6 bases). V lost 1 base, J lost 9 bases, and 15 bases lay in between. Germline-derived CDR1 and CDR2 are SGHTA and FQGTGA. The CDR3 spans 14 residues. In DNA, the CDR3 is TGTGCCAGCAGCTTAAATGGTCGGGGGTCGGCCCAGTACTTC. It yields the protein CASSLNGRGSAQYF.

The gene calls are TRBV2 and TRBJ2-1; TRBD1 matches 7 bases. CDR1 and CDR2 (germline): SNHLY, FYNNEI. This CDR3 region has 15 residues. V was pared by 7 bases and J by 8 bases, with 14 bases of the junction left unmatched. The CDR3 DNA reads TGTGCCAGCATGCGGACAGGCACAAGTGGGGATGAGCAGTTCTTC. Translated, it gives CASMRTGTSGDEQFF.

This chain connects TRBV28 to TRBJ2-1; 7 bases agree with TRBD2. This CDR3 contains 15 residues. V lost 7 bases, J lost 1 base, and 7 bases stayed unmatched. Germline CDR1 MDHEN, CDR2 SYDVKM. In nucleotides, the CDR3 is TGTGCCAGCACTCCACCTAGCGGTTCCTACAATGAGCAGTTCTTC. It is translated as CASTPPSGSYNEQFF.